The text below deals with one T cell receptor beta chain. Its antigen is not identified. This record belongs to a study of beta chain features in type 1 diabetes. Study observations and caveats: A moderate, significant TCRB CDR3 shortening appeared in type 1 diabetes across four CD4+ subsets.

Sorting of CD4+ naive, central memory, regulatory and stem cell-like memory cells was performed via CD45RO/CCR7/CD25/CD127/CD95/CD27. Each population that was sorted was more than 98% pure. Germline values: CDR1 GTSNPN, CDR2 SVGIG (reference sequence). V lost 5 bases and J lost 0, with 9 bases in between. This CDR3 has 13 amino acids. Reverse transcription of all isolated RNA meant that expressed TCRB transcripts were sequenced. TCRdb's table, derived via immunoSEQ multiplex PCR, lists solely in-frame clones and lacks some. The sample lists under 400,000 clones; approximately 15% were seen once. This clonotype was obtained from a man aged 25-45 years in good health. V is TRBV30 and J is TRBJ2-3; tentatively, D is TRBD1 (6 bases). The sequenced sample consisted of central memory CD4+ T cells from blood. The CDR3 DNA follows: TGTGCCTGGGGCCAGGGGAGCACAGATACGCAGTATTTT. Translated, it gives CAWGQGSTDTQYF.